This record concerns one T cell receptor (beta chain) sequence. The antigen remains unidentified. Researchers reported that TCR beta cDNA libraries carried unique molecular identifiers. TCRdb reanalysed the PCR reads using MiXCR and keeps one entry per CDR3 protein. The table shows about 770,000 distinct CDR3 sequences, with 46% occurring only once. The data were taken from a study of post-analysis software for immune sequencing data. Overall study results and limits: Roughly five TRBV segments, including TRBV5-6, TRBV5-1 and TRBV20-1, were more frequent in patients than controls.

The CDR3 length is 17 residues. V lost 4 bases to trimming and J lost 5 bases, with 26 bases between them. Germline V gene sequence: CDR1 DFQATT, CDR2 SNEGSKA (reference sequence). What was sequenced was blood. The clonotype originates from a girl aged 10 to 17 with multiple sclerosis. V and J are TRBV20-1 and TRBJ2-5; TRBD2 is a possible D gene (6 bases). The CDR3 DNA reads TGCAGTGCTATCAACCCTTGGGGTAGCGGAGGAGGGGAGACCCAGTACTTC. It codes for CSAINPWGSGGGETQYF.